The clone carrying this T cell receptor (beta chain) appeared a few times. Antigen unknown. This sample is part of a study of T cell repertoires in cytomegalovirus infection. Trimming took 2 bases from V and 5 from J, leaving 13 bases between them. The V gene's germline CDR1 is MNHEY and CDR2 SVGEGT. This CDR3 is built from 15 residues. TCRdb passed the reads through MiXCR, listing each CDR3 protein once. The sample includes roughly 350,000 distinct CDR3 sequences, roughly 34% of them seen just once. The source was cultured PBMCs, collected from culture after CMV antigen stimulation. This TCR was recovered from a human donor in good health (CMV status not recorded). Some clones in this sample may be carry-over from other donors' samples. The V call is TRBV6-2 or TRBV6-3, the J call TRBJ2-1, with D tentatively TRBD2 (6 bases). CDR3 in DNA: TGTGCCAGCAGTTACCGGGACTCATGGGACAATGAGCAGTTCTTC. Residues: CASSYRDSWDNEQFF.